The 9 T cell receptor beta chains presented below share a single source sample, sequenced in a study of CD8+ T cells in alopecia areata. Alopecia areata patients provided lesional scalp punch biopsies and peripheral blood. Extracted from the samples, RNA was reverse transcribed into cDNA to serve as the sequencing template. The table came from immunoSEQ multiplex PCR; TCRdb's copy has only in-frame clones and leaves some out. This sample yields about 5,700 clones, of which around three fifths are seen a single time; about 10% belongs to the top ten. Source: skin, taken at week 0. These receptors all stem from a human donor with alopecia areata.

The rearrangement links TRBV27 to TRBJ2-3; 7 bases agree with TRBD1. The CDR3 sequence is 17 residues long. Trimming cost V 5 bases and J 8 bases; bases outside gene matches: 19. Germline assignment: CDR1 MNHEY and CDR2 SMNVEV (reference sequence). CDR3 region: CASSLTQGPPPAGTQYF. The DNA of the CDR3 is TGTGCCAGCAGTCTTACACAGGGGCCGCCGCCCGCAGGTACGCAGTATTTT.

This clone was seen a handful of times. The V gene is TRBV5-1, the J gene TRBJ2-1; 8 bases line up with TRBD1. Trimming cost V 3 bases and J 5 bases; bases outside gene matches: 7. In germline, CDR1 is SGHRS, CDR2 YFSETQ. The CDR3 totals 15 residues. Written as DNA, the CDR3 is TGCGCCAGCAGCTCCGGGGGACAGGTTCACAATGAGCAGTTCTTC. This codes for CASSSGGQVHNEQFF.

This clone was detected a few times. The V call is TRBV5-1, the J call TRBJ1-1, with D unclear. The germline V gene encodes CDR1 SGHRS and CDR2 YFSETQ. V was cut by 0 bases and J by 4 bases, with 10 bases left in between. The CDR3 runs 14 residues. The CDR3 sequence is CASSLDSVGTEAFF. The CDR3 nucleotides are TGCGCCAGCAGCTTGGATTCGGTGGGCACTGAAGCTTTCTTT.

This clone was detected a few times. V gene TRBV4-2 combines with J gene TRBJ2-6; TRBD2 is a possible D gene (6 bases). Germline V gives CDR1 LGHNA, CDR2 YNFKEQ. The CDR3 covers 17 residues. V was shortened by 3 bases and J by 1 base, with 13 bases between the two germline ends. Written as DNA, the CDR3 is TGTGCCAGCAGCCAGCTCACCGGAGGGTCTGGGGCCAACGTCCTGACTTTC. Amino acids: CASSQLTGGSGANVLTF.

This clone has just a few counts. This likely stems from a read error, as it lies one base from a far larger clone. This sample also contains other DNA sequences that code for the same CDR3. V is TRBV5-1 and J is TRBJ1-1, with TRBD1 matching over 7 bases. The V and J ends lost 0 bases and 8 bases, in that order; junction bases with no gene match: 13. CDR1 is SGHRS, CDR2 YFSETQ, per germline. CDR3 size: 16 residues. The CDR3 nucleotides are TGCGCCAGCAGCTTGGGGGCAGGGGGAACTTCATGGGAAGCTTTCTTT. Protein sequence: CASSLGAGGTSWEAFF.

The rearrangement joins TRBV7-9 to TRBJ2-7; possible D gene TRBD1, 5 bases. The length of the CDR3 is 13 residues. The germline V gene encodes CDR1 SEHNR and CDR2 FQNEAQ (reference sequence). V dropped 3 bases and J dropped 3 bases, with 9 bases sitting between them. CDR3 nucleotide sequence: TGTGCCAGCAGCTTTTGGCAGGGCTACGAGCAGTACTTC. Translation: CASSFWQGYEQYF.

Sample share makes this clone large. V and J are TRBV7-6 and TRBJ2-1; the D gene is possibly TRBD2 (5 bases). Germline V gene sequence: CDR1 SGHVS, CDR2 FNYEAQ. V was trimmed by 7 bases and J by 6 bases, leaving 19 bases between them. This CDR3 is built from 15 residues. CDR3 DNA sequence: TGTGCCAGCACCCCTGGCGGGCGTCCGGGCAATGAGCAGTTCTTC. Translating it yields CASTPGGRPGNEQFF.

The chain combines TRBV5-1 with TRBJ2-3; the match to TRBD2 covers 11 bases. V gave up 4 bases and J gave up 0 bases; unmatched junction bases: 4. Germline CDR1 reads SGHRS; CDR2 reads YFSETQ. This CDR3 has 16 residues. For the CDR3, the DNA is TGCGCCAGCAGCGCATCTAGCGGGGGGAGCACAGATACGCAGTATTTT. It specifies CASSASSGGSTDTQYF.

The V and J genes are TRBV19 and TRBJ1-2; D call uncertain. The V and J ends lost 7 bases and 0 bases respectively, with 6 bases between them. The CDR3 is 12 residues long. Looked up from germline, CDR1 is LNHDA and CDR2 is SQIVND (reference sequence). The CDR3 reads CASNLANYGYTF. The CDR3 DNA reads TGTGCCAGTAACTTGGCTAACTATGGCTACACCTTC. The full variable domain, rest sourced from reference TRBV19 and TRBJ1-2, is DGGITQSPKYLFRKEGQNVTLSCEQNLNHDAMYWYRQDPGQGLRLIYYSQIVNDFQKGDIAEGYSVSREKKESFPLTVTSAQKNPTAFYLCASNLANYGYTFGSGTRLTVV.